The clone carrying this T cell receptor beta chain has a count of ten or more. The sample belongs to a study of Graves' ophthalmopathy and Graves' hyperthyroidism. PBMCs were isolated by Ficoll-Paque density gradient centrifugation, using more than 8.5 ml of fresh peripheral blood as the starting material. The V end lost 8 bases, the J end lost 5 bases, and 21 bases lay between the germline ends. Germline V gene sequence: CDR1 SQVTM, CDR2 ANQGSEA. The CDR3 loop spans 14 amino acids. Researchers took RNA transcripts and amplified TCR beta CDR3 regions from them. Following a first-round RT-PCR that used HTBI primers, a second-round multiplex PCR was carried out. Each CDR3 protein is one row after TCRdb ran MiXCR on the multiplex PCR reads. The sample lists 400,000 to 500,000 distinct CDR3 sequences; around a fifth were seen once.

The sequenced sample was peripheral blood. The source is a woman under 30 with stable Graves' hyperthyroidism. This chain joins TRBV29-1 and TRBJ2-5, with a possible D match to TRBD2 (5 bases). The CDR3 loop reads CSFRNFEGVETQYF. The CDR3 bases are TGCAGCTTCCGAAACTTTGAGGGTGTCGAGACCCAGTACTTC.